One and the same sample provided the 7 T cell receptor beta chains below, sequenced in a study of T-cell reconstitution after alpha-beta-depleted transplantation in children. Preparation of the TCRbeta library involved a method that used unique molecular identifiers. TCRdb re-called the PCR reads with MiXCR, one entry per CDR3 protein. The sample holds over 400,000 distinct CDR3 sequences; around two fifths are singletons and the top ten take approximately 25%. The sample was PBMCs, taken before TCRalphabeta/CD19-depleted stem cell transplant. Every receptor here comes from a girl aged 2 to 9 with aplastic anemia, due to receive a stem cell transplant.

This clonotype was recorded many times. The chain employs TRBV20-1 and TRBJ2-7, with D unclear. The CDR3 runs to 13 residues. Trimming shortened V by 0 bases and J by 4 bases, and 10 bases separated the two germline ends. Germline V gives CDR1 DFQATT, CDR2 SNEGSKA (reference sequence). CDR3 sequence (DNA): TGCAGTGCTAGAGATCTCCCTAAATACGAGCAGTACTTC. This codes for CSARDLPKYEQYF.

This clonotype was counted only a few times. This chain uses TRBV5-6 with TRBJ1-6, with 7 bases fitting TRBD1. Looked up from germline, CDR1 is SGHDT and CDR2 is YYEEEE. This CDR3 is built from 14 residues. With 4 bases clipped from V and 7 bases from J, the junction kept 5 bases outside the gene matches. The CDR3 region has the DNA TGTGCCAGCAGCCTCCGGGACAGAAATTCACCCCTCCACTTT. Translating gives CASSLRDRNSPLHF.

This clonotype was detected many times. The V gene is TRBV29-1, the J gene TRBJ2-5; 13 nucleotides align to TRBD2. The CDR3 extends over 15 amino acids. From germline, CDR1 is SQVTM and CDR2 ANQGSEA. V was clipped by 3 bases and J by 4 bases; unmatched bases: 5. CDR3 residues: CSVDPGLAGLETQYF. In DNA form, the CDR3 reads TGCAGCGTTGACCCGGGACTAGCGGGACTAGAGACCCAGTACTTC.

Concerning this clonotype: A single base separates this from a much larger clone, so it may be a read error. The chain carries TRBV12-3 or TRBV12-4 and TRBJ2-7; D is ambiguous. V gave up 2 bases and J gave up 1 base, with 3 bases separating them. This CDR3 contains 12 residues. DNA for the CDR3: TGTGCCAGCAGTTTACAATCCTACGAGCAGTACTTC. This sequence encodes CASSLQSYEQYF.

This clonotype has at least ten counts. This chain links TRBV29-1 with TRBJ1-4, with TRBD1 matching over 7 bases. Germline V gene lookup returns CDR1 SQVTM and CDR2 ANQGSEA. V lost 7 bases to trimming and J lost 8 bases; unmatched junction nucleotides: 10. The CDR3 has 13 residues. CDR3 sequence: CSAWDRMKEKLFF. The CDR3 bases are TGCAGCGCTTGGGACAGAATGAAAGAAAAACTGTTTTTT.

The V and J genes are TRBV11-2 and TRBJ2-7; 11 bases line up with TRBD2. The CDR3 sequence is 16 residues long. Trimming took 1 base from V and 6 from J; bases not matched to a gene: 8. Germline CDR1 SGHAT, CDR2 FQNNGV. The CDR3 reads CASSLAGTSGPREQYF. DNA for the CDR3: TGTGCCAGCAGCTTAGCCGGGACTAGCGGCCCTCGCGAGCAGTACTTC.

This clonotype was recorded many times. The rearrangement uses TRBV12-3 or TRBV12-4 and TRBJ1-5; D remains ambiguous. This CDR3 region has 15 residues. V was pared by 5 bases and J by 0 bases, with 11 bases between. CDR3 amino acids: CASSPRPNSNQPQHF. Here the CDR3 DNA reads TGTGCCAGCAGTCCTAGGCCAAATAGCAATCAGCCCCAGCATTTT.